This T cell receptor (beta chain) derives from a study of shared clonotypes between healthy human individuals. The test was conducted at deep level. TCRdb's table, derived via immunoSEQ multiplex PCR, lists solely in-frame clones and lacks some. The sample holds hundreds of thousands of clones, 90% to 95% seen once. CD8 cells classed as naive were CD45RO-negative and positively selected for CCR7, excluding terminally differentiated effector memory CD45RA+ cells. The study enrolled healthy HIV-negative adults without recent acute infections or vaccinations as donors. Broader study findings: Sampling covered blood only; tissue repertoires likely differ. The diversity represented, both genetic and in exposure history, was limited by few donors.

The CDR3 is made up of 13 amino acids. The germline V gene has CDR1 WNHNN and CDR2 SYGVQD (reference sequence). Trimming cost V 4 bases and J 1 base, with 8 bases left between them. In regard to this clone: What it binds is unknown.

This receptor was obtained from a man younger than 40 in good health. The chain links TRBV10-1 to TRBJ2-7, with unresolved D. Input material: naive CD8+ T cells sorted from blood. The chain's CDR3 is CASSGSPSYEQYF. For the CDR3, the DNA is TGCGCCAGCAGTGGCTCCCCGTCCTACGAGCAGTACTTC.